This note documents a single T cell receptor beta chain sequence. The antigen remains unidentified. The ends lost 0 bases at V and 3 bases at J; junction bases unmatched: 8. The germline V gene encodes CDR1 LGHNA and CDR2 YSLEER. CDR3 length: 18 amino acids. The data originate from a study of CD8 T cells in ankylosing spondylitis. Overall study results and limits: Peripheral blood held disease-linked clones only at relatively low frequency, and these were CD8+. Within matched ankylosing spondylitis synovial fluid, disease-linked clones were reportedly significantly enriched.

Quantitative barcoded 5'-RACE was used to prepare TCR beta libraries. One entry per CDR3 protein, called by TCRdb with MiXCR from the 5' RACE reads. The sample records about 130,000 distinct CDR3 sequences, approximately 7.3% being singletons. The chain combines TRBV4-3 with TRBJ2-6; TRBD2 aligns across 7 bases. This clonotype was obtained from a female donor with ankylosing spondylitis or in good health (not recorded which). The sequenced material came from blood, either unsorted or a sorted T cell fraction (not recorded which). DNA of the CDR3: TGCGCCAGCAGCCAAGAGCTCCCTAGCGGAATTGGGGCCAACGTCCTGACTTTC. This encodes CASSQELPSGIGANVLTF.